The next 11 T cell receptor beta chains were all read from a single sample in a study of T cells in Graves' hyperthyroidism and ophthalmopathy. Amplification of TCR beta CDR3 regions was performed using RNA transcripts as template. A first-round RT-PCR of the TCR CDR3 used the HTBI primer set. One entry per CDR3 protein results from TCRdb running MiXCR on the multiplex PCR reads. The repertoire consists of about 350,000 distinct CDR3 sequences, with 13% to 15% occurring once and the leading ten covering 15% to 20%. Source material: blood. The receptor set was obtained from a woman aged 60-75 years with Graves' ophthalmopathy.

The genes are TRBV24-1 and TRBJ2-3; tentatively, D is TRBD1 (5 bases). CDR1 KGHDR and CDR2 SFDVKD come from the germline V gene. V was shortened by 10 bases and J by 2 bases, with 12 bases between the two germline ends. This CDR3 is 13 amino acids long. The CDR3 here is CATMTESTDTQYF. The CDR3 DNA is TGTGCCACAATGACAGAATCCACAGATACGCAGTATTTT.

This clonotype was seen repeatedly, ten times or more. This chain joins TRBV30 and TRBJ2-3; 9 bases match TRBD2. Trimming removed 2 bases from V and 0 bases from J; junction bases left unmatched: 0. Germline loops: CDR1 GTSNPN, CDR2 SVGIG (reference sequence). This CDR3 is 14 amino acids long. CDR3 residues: CAWSLAGSTDTQYF. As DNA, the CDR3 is TGTGCCTGGAGTCTAGCGGGAAGCACAGATACGCAGTATTTT.

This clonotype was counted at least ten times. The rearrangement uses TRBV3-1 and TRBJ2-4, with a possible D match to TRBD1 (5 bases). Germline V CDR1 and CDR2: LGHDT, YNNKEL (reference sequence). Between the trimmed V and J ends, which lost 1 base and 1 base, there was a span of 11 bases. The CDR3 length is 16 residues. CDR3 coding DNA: TGTGCCAGCAGCCAAGTGATTAAGGGGGCCAAAAACATTCAGTACTTC. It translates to CASSQVIKGAKNIQYF.

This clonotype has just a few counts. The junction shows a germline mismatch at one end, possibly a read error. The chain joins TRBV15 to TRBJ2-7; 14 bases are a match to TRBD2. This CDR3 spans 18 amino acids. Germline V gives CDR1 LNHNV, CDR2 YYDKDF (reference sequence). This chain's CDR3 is CATGRSSGLAGANYEQYF. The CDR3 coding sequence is TGTGCCACCGGCAGATCTTCGGGACTAGCGGGAGCGAATTACGAGCAGTACTTC.

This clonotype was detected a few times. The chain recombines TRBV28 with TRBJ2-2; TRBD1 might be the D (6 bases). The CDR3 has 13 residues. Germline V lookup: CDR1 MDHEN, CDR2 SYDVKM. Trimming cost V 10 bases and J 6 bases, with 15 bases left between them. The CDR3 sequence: CATSGVISGELFF. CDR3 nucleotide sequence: TGTGCCACGTCAGGGGTGATATCCGGGGAGCTGTTTTTT.

The CDR3 DNA sequence: TGTGCCAGCAGCCCCATGGCTACCTACGAGCAGTACTTC. Its protein product is CASSPMATYEQYF. This rearrangement joins TRBV13 to TRBJ2-7; D remains unclear. V was cut by 5 bases and J by 2 bases, with 10 bases left in between. The CDR3 is made up of 13 amino acids. CDR1 and CDR2 from the germline V gene are PRHDT and FYEKMQ (reference sequence).

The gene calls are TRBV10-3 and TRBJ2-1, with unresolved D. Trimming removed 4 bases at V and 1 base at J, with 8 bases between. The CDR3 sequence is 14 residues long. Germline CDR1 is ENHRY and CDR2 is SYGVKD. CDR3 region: CAISVEDSYNEQFF. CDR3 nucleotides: TGTGCCATCAGTGTTGAGGATTCCTACAATGAGCAGTTCTTC.

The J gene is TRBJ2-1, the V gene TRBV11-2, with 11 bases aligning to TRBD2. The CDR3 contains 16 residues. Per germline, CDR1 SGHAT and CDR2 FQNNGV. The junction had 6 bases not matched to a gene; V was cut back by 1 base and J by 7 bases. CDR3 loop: CASSLGTSGRSNEQFF. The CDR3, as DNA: TGTGCCAGCAGCTTAGGAACTAGCGGGAGATCTAATGAGCAGTTCTTC. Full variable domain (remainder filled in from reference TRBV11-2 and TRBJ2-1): EAGVAQSPRYKIIEKRQSVAFWCNPISGHATLYWYQQILGQGPKLLIQFQNNGVVDDSQLPKDRFSAERLKGVDSTLKIQPAKLEDSAVYLCASSLGTSGRSNEQFFGPGTRLTVL.

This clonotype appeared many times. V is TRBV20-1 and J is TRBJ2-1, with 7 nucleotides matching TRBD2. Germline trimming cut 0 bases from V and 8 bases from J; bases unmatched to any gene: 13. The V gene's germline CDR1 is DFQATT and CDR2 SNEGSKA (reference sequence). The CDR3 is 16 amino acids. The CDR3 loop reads CSARDLGRAGVHEQFF. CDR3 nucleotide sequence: TGCAGTGCTAGAGATCTAGGGAGGGCGGGGGTCCATGAGCAGTTCTTC.

Here the CDR3 reads CSARDQSLSSYEQYF. CDR3 bases: TGCAGTGCTAGAGATCAGTCCCTGAGCTCCTACGAGCAGTACTTC. The chain links TRBV20-1 to TRBJ2-7; D is uncertain. The CDR3 is 15 amino acids. Trimming removed 0 bases at V and 0 bases at J, with 12 bases between. The germline CDR1 and CDR2 sequences are DFQATT and SNEGSKA (reference sequence).

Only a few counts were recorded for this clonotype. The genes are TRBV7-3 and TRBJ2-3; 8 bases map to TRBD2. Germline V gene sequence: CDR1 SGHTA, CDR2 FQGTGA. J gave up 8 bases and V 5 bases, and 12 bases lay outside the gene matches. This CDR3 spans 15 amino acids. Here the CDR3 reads CASSPLGREVATQYF. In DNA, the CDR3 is TGTGCCAGCAGCCCTCTAGGGCGGGAGGTGGCTACGCAGTATTTT.